Following are 3 T cell receptor beta chains from one sample sequenced in a study of T cell changes during pregnancy in multiple sclerosis. Only in-frame clones appear in the TCRdb table, and some are missing; sequencing was by immunoSEQ multiplex PCR. The repertoire holds fewer than 55,000 clones, with nearly 95% as singletons. Sequences were derived from peripheral blood, sampled after pregnancy. The receptors originated from a female donor with multiple sclerosis, enrolled in a pregnancy study.

This chain uses TRBV7-2 with TRBJ2-4; tentatively, D is TRBD1 (5 bases). CDR3 length equals 14 residues. Deletions cut 4 bases from V and 8 bases from J, with 15 bases between. CDR1 is SGHTA and CDR2 is FQGNSA in the germline V gene. CDR3 bases: TGTGCCAGCAGCTCCAGGGTTCTGGGCGACATTCAGTACTTC. Translating gives CASSSRVLGDIQYF.

The chain carries TRBV4-1 and TRBJ2-4; D perhaps matches TRBD2 (6 bases). The V end was cut by 4 bases, the J end by 5 bases, with 18 bases between. The V gene's germline CDR1 is MGHRA and CDR2 YSYEKL. The CDR3 has 16 amino acids. CDR3 loop: CASSLSRGGGENIQYF. CDR3 in DNA: TGCGCCAGCAGCCTCTCCCGGGGCGGCGGGGAAAACATTCAGTACTTC.

The gene calls are TRBV6-5 and TRBJ1-3, with 8 bases that match TRBD1. The CDR3 consists of 16 residues. Germline CDR1 MNHEY, CDR2 SVGAGI. With 2 bases clipped from V and 0 bases from J, the junction kept 3 bases outside the gene matches. In DNA, the CDR3 is TGTGCCAGCAGTTACAGCGGGACAGGCTCTGGAAACACCATATATTTT. It is translated as CASSYSGTGSGNTIYF.